Following are 21 T cell receptor beta chains from one sample sequenced in a study of blood T cell repertoires in COVID-19. The method was immunoSEQ multiplex PCR; TCRdb's version includes in-frame clones alone and lacks a portion of them. The sample records a few hundred thousand clones, approximately 93% being singletons. The sequencing input was PBMCs or T cells enriched from blood (not recorded which). These receptors were collected from a woman in her thirties or forties who had been exposed to COVID-19.

This sequence joins TRBV6-5 and TRBJ2-7, with 11 bases matching TRBD1. Trimming at V came to 5 bases and at J to 1 base, leaving 4 bases not matched to a gene. This CDR3 has 15 residues. Germline CDR1 MNHEY, CDR2 SVGAGI. The CDR3 sequence: CASSPGTGGSYEQYF. In nucleotides, the CDR3 is TGTGCCAGCAGTCCCGGGACAGGGGGTTCCTACGAGCAGTACTTC.

The chain recombines TRBV2 with TRBJ1-3, with 9 bases fitting TRBD1. CDR1 is SNHLY and CDR2 is FYNNEI in the germline V gene. The CDR3 consists of 16 residues. Trimming took 3 bases from V and 0 from J; bases not matched to a gene: 3. CDR3 sequence reads: CASSDGTGSSGNTIYF. CDR3 bases: TGTGCCAGCAGTGACGGGACAGGGTCCTCTGGAAACACCATATATTTT.

The chain combines TRBV29-1 with TRBJ2-1, with TRBD2 as a possible D gene (5 bases). The CDR3 is 10 residues long. V was clipped by 6 bases and J by 7 bases, with 7 bases between them. Per germline, CDR1 SQVTM and CDR2 ANQGSEA. CDR3 sequence reads: CSVWENEQFF. The CDR3 nucleotides are TGCAGCGTGTGGGAGAATGAGCAGTTCTTC.

The chain combines TRBV30 with TRBJ2-3; 12 nucleotides line up with TRBD2. V dropped 4 bases and J dropped 4; count of bases not matched to a gene: 6. The CDR3 loop spans 15 amino acids. Per the germline V gene, CDR1 is GTSNPN and CDR2 is SVGIG (reference sequence). CDR3 DNA: TGTGCCTGGACCGAACTAGCGGGGGGTGCAGATACGCAGTATTTT. It translates to CAWTELAGGADTQYF.

The V gene is TRBV5-1, the J gene TRBJ1-1; 8 nucleotides line up with TRBD1. The V gene end was trimmed by 4 bases and the J gene end by 4 bases; junction bases not matched to a gene: 9. The CDR3 is 15 amino acids. Germline lookup yields CDR1 SGHRS and CDR2 YFSETQ. The chain's CDR3 is CASSTGGQGGTEAFF. CDR3 DNA: TGCGCCAGCAGCACAGGCGGACAGGGAGGCACTGAAGCTTTCTTT. Based on the CDR3 plus reference TRBV5-1 and TRBJ1-1, the full variable domain is KAGVTQTPRYLIKTRGQQVTLSCSPISGHRSVSWYQQTPGQGLQFLFEYFSETQRNKGNFPGRFSGRQFSNSRSEMNVSTLELGDSALYLCASSTGGQGGTEAFFGQGTRLTVV.

CDR3 in DNA: TGTGCCACCAGTGCCGCAGCAGGCGGCTACACCTTC. Translation: CATSAAAGGYTF. J is TRBJ1-2 and V is TRBV24-1; D unclear. Deletions cut 5 bases from V and 8 bases from J, with 11 bases between. The germline CDR1 and CDR2 sequences are KGHDR and SFDVKD. This CDR3 contains 12 residues.

Comment on this clone: The junction differs from germline at one of its ends, possibly a read error. The chain is built from TRBV7-7 and TRBJ2-5, with D possibly matching TRBD1 (6 bases). The germline CDR1 and CDR2 sequences are SSHAT and FNYEAQ (reference sequence). There are 13 residues in the CDR3. CDR3 bases: TGTGCTAGCAGCCCGGGAAGGGGGGAGACCCAGTACTTC. Its protein is CASSPGRGETQYF.

The chain uses TRBV3-1 (or the pseudogene TRBV3-2) and TRBJ1-1, with D unresolved. Germline CDR1 LGHDT, CDR2 YNNKEL (reference sequence). This CDR3 has 12 residues. V was cut by 8 bases and J by 4 bases, with 11 bases left in between. CDR3 in amino acids: CASSRVITEAFF. CDR3 DNA sequence: TGTGCCAGCTCACGGGTAATCACTGAAGCTTTCTTT.

This chain uses TRBV5-1 with TRBJ1-6; D uncertain. CDR1 SGHRS and CDR2 YFSETQ come from the germline V gene. The V gene lost 1 base and the J gene lost 7 bases, with 15 bases spanning the gap. This CDR3 region has 16 residues. The CDR3 DNA follows: TGCGCCAGCAGCTTGTGGTCCGTTCACACAAATTCACCCCTCCACTTT. Its protein is CASSLWSVHTNSPLHF. Variable domain in full (rest from reference TRBV5-1 and TRBJ1-6): KAGVTQTPRYLIKTRGQQVTLSCSPISGHRSVSWYQQTPGQGLQFLFEYFSETQRNKGNFPGRFSGRQFSNSRSEMNVSTLELGDSALYLCASSLWSVHTNSPLHFGNGTRLTVT.

The V call is TRBV7-9, the J call TRBJ1-2; D perhaps matches TRBD1 (6 bases). The V end was cut by 1 base, the J end by 8 bases, with 20 bases between. The V gene's germline CDR1 is SEHNR and CDR2 FQNEAQ (reference sequence). This CDR3 comprises 16 residues. The CDR3 loop is CASSLVRTARVEGYTF. The CDR3 region has the DNA TGTGCCAGCAGCTTAGTTAGGACAGCGCGGGTTGAAGGCTACACCTTC.

The chain has TRBV2 and TRBJ1-1; a possible D gene is TRBD1 (6 bases). This CDR3 is 13 amino acids long. The V end lost 2 bases, the J end lost 3 bases, and 7 bases lay between the germline ends. CDR1 SNHLY and CDR2 FYNNEI come from the germline V gene. The CDR3 protein is CASSERGYTEAFF. The CDR3 region has the DNA TGTGCCAGCAGTGAAAGGGGGTACACTGAAGCTTTCTTT.

The chain links TRBV18 to TRBJ1-3, with TRBD1 identical over 7 bases. Germline CDR1 and CDR2: KGHSH and LQKENI. V trimming: 3 bases; J trimming: 0 bases; junction bases outside the gene matches: 5. There are 16 residues in the CDR3. CDR3 region: CASSPGTAISGNTIYF. As DNA, the CDR3 is TGTGCCAGCTCACCCGGGACAGCAATCTCTGGAAACACCATATATTTT.

The V gene is TRBV27, the J gene TRBJ1-6; 7 bases fit TRBD1. Trimming at V came to 6 bases and at J to 10 bases, leaving 12 bases not matched to a gene. Germline V gene data show CDR1 as MNHEY and CDR2 as SMNVEV (reference sequence). The CDR3 is made up of 15 amino acids. The CDR3 nucleotides read TGTGCCAGCAGACTAAGAGGACAGGTTCCATCACCCCTCCACTTT. Translating gives CASRLRGQVPSPLHF.

This clone was seen just once. The J gene is TRBJ2-7, the V gene TRBV7-3; 7 bases are shared with TRBD2. Germline V gene lookup returns CDR1 SGHTA and CDR2 FQGTGA. The CDR3 covers 14 residues. V was clipped by 6 bases and J by 2 bases; unmatched bases: 7. Here the CDR3 reads CASRKGGSTYEQYF. Here the CDR3 DNA reads TGTGCCAGCAGGAAAGGCGGGAGTACCTACGAGCAGTACTTC.

The rearrangement joins TRBV9 to TRBJ1-5; 9 nucleotides agree with TRBD1. This CDR3 comprises 15 residues. J was trimmed by 6 bases and V by 0 bases; bases with no gene match: 4. Per germline, CDR1 SGDLS and CDR2 YYNGEE. This CDR3 reads CASSVGQGVSQPQHF. The CDR3 nucleotides are TGTGCCAGCAGCGTAGGACAGGGGGTCAGTCAGCCCCAGCATTTT.

This clone was detected only a few times. The chain uses TRBV5-1 and TRBJ2-7, with a weak D call TRBD1 (5 bases). Germline values: CDR1 SGHRS, CDR2 YFSETQ. The CDR3 covers 16 residues. Trimming stripped 0 bases from V and 1 base from J, with 14 bases between. The CDR3: CASSLATAPSSYEQYF. DNA of the CDR3: TGCGCCAGCAGCTTGGCGACAGCTCCGAGTTCCTACGAGCAGTACTTC.

The rearrangement links TRBV2 to TRBJ1-6; D ambiguous. Germline V gene lookup returns CDR1 SNHLY and CDR2 FYNNEI. Trimming left V 6 bases short and J 2 bases short, with 11 bases between. The CDR3 runs to 15 residues. The DNA for the CDR3 is TGTGCCAGCAGGGATAGAGGCCCCTATAATTCACCCCTCCACTTT. Translated: CASRDRGPYNSPLHF.

CDR3 in DNA: TGTGCCAGTTCGGGTCCTAGCTCCTACGAGCAGTACTTC. Amino acid sequence: CASSGPSSYEQYF. This sequence joins TRBV11-3 and TRBJ2-7; D call uncertain. Trimming took 9 bases from V and 0 from J, leaving 12 bases between them. Germline V gene data show CDR1 as SGHNT and CDR2 as YENEEA. The CDR3 consists of 13 residues.

This clone was seen only a few times. V is TRBV6-6 and J is TRBJ2-1, with TRBD2 as a possible D gene (6 bases). The germline gives CDR1 MNHNY, CDR2 SVGAGI (reference sequence). The CDR3 has 16 amino acids. V shed 5 bases and J shed 10 bases, with 24 bases lying between them. CDR3 sequence reads: CASSPLRTKSRGEQFF. Written as DNA, the CDR3 is TGTGCCAGCAGTCCCCTGAGGACTAAATCCCGGGGGGAGCAGTTCTTC.

The chain has TRBV5-5 and TRBJ1-3; D is undetermined. The CDR3 length is 16 residues. Per germline, CDR1 SGHKS and CDR2 YYEKEE (reference sequence). V lost 4 bases and J lost 1, with 15 bases in between. In nucleotides, the CDR3 is TGTGCCAGCAGCCTTGTCGGGGTAGGGTCTGGAAACACCATATATTTT. This gives the protein CASSLVGVGSGNTIYF.

V gene TRBV19 combines with J gene TRBJ2-3; TRBD2 agrees at 7 bases. The V gene end was trimmed by 5 bases and the J gene end by 0 bases; junction bases not matched to a gene: 8. The CDR3 extends over 16 amino acids. Germline-derived CDR1 and CDR2 are LNHDA and SQIVND (reference sequence). CDR3 in DNA: TGTGCCAGTAGTCGAAAGGGGCGGGGGAGCACAGATACGCAGTATTTT. The encoded protein is CASSRKGRGSTDTQYF.